Below, 13 T cell receptor beta chains from the same sample are listed, as sequenced in a study of pediatric ulcerative colitis. Some clones are missing from TCRdb's copy, which holds only in-frame ones; the method was immunoSEQ multiplex PCR. The sample consists of under 45,000 clones, roughly 80% of them appearing once. Sample: blood. Receptors originate from a girl between 10 and 17 years old with moderate ulcerative colitis.

Only a few counts were recorded for this clone. The chain recombines TRBV11-2 with TRBJ2-5; TRBD2 matches at 10 bases. The CDR3 runs 17 residues. V lost 1 base to trimming and J lost 4 bases; unmatched junction nucleotides: 9. Germline assignment: CDR1 SGHAT and CDR2 FQNNGV. The CDR3 protein is CASSLGLIAGGGETQYF. CDR3 nucleotide sequence: TGTGCCAGCAGCTTAGGTCTCATAGCGGGGGGTGGAGAGACCCAGTACTTC.

The rearrangement uses TRBV29-1 and TRBJ2-7; TRBD1 is a possible D gene (7 bases). The last part of the DNA fits TRBJ2-5 better; the J call may be wrong. CDR3 length: 13 residues. Germline V gives CDR1 SQVTM, CDR2 ANQGSEA. The DNA of the CDR3 is TGCAGCGCCTACAGGGGTCGGGGGGAGACCCAGTACTTC. Translation: CSAYRGRGETQYF.

V usage is TRBV7-2 and J usage is TRBJ1-4; D is uncertain. The CDR3 has 14 amino acids. Germline V gene lookup returns CDR1 SGHTA and CDR2 FQGNSA. Deletions cut 3 bases from V and 8 bases from J, with 13 bases between. The DNA for the CDR3 is TGTGCCAGCAGCTTGGGAGGATTGGGAGAAAAACTGTTTTTT. This translates into CASSLGGLGEKLFF.

Of note for this clone: At the DNA level, this CDR3 is encoded by other sequences in the same sample as well. The rearrangement links TRBV7-6 to TRBJ2-7, with D possibly TRBD1 on 7 matching bases. The CDR3 loop spans 16 amino acids. Trimming stripped 1 base from V and 5 bases from J, with 18 bases between. CDR1 is SGHVS and CDR2 is FNYEAQ in the germline V gene. The CDR3 region is CASSLVIGQGGHEQYF. CDR3 nucleotide sequence: TGTGCCAGCAGCTTAGTTATTGGGCAGGGGGGACACGAGCAGTACTTC.

This clone was recorded a few times. The J gene is TRBJ1-2, the V gene TRBV6-1, with a possible D match to TRBD1 (5 bases). CDR1 and CDR2 from the germline V gene are MNHNS and SASEGT. This CDR3 has 13 residues. V shed 5 bases and J shed 8 bases, with 15 bases lying between them. The CDR3 reads CASSTTGGDGYTF. CDR3 bases: TGTGCCAGCAGTACTACAGGAGGGGACGGCTACACCTTC.

V is TRBV7-6 and J is TRBJ1-4, with a weak D call TRBD1 (6 bases). This CDR3 spans 14 amino acids. CDR1 SGHVS and CDR2 FNYEAQ come from the germline V gene. The V gene lost 4 bases and the J gene lost 8 bases, with 14 bases spanning the gap. CDR3: CASSSPLQGEKLFF. CDR3 DNA sequence: TGTGCCAGCAGCTCCCCCCTTCAGGGGGAAAAACTGTTTTTT.

The rearrangement links TRBV5-5 to TRBJ1-1, with 7 positions matching TRBD1. This CDR3 is built from 14 residues. CDR1 SGHKS and CDR2 YYEKEE come from the germline V gene (reference sequence). Trimming removed 2 bases from V and 2 bases from J; junction bases left unmatched: 3. CDR3 sequence: CASSLWDSNTEAFF. As DNA, the CDR3 is TGTGCCAGCAGCTTATGGGACAGTAACACTGAAGCTTTCTTT.

V and J are TRBV7-9 and TRBJ2-7; D gene unclear. Between the trimmed V and J ends, which lost 3 bases and 2 bases, there was a span of 11 bases. Germline CDR1 and CDR2: SEHNR and FQNEAQ (reference sequence). This CDR3 region has 14 residues. CDR3 bases: TGTGCCAGCAGCTTTTTGAAACACCCCTACGAGCAGTACTTC. As protein: CASSFLKHPYEQYF.

V usage is TRBV4-1 and J usage is TRBJ2-7; a possible D gene is TRBD1 (6 bases). The V gene's germline CDR1 is MGHRA and CDR2 YSYEKL. Trimming took off 5 bases at V and 1 base at J, with 12 bases between the two ends. This CDR3 contains 14 residues. The CDR3 loop is CASSWAGASYEQYF. The CDR3, as DNA: TGCGCCAGCAGCTGGGCAGGGGCTTCCTACGAGCAGTACTTC.

This sequence joins TRBV7-9 and TRBJ2-5; possible D gene TRBD2, 5 bases. With 5 bases removed from V and 7 bases from J, the gap between germline ends came to 14 bases. The CDR3 is 13 amino acids. Germline CDR1 is SEHNR and CDR2 is FQNEAQ (reference sequence). The CDR3 nucleotides are TGTGCCAGCAGCGCAGACTATTCCGGGACCCAGTACTTC. Its translation is CASSADYSGTQYF.

This clone turned up a few times. Other DNA variants within this sample encode the same CDR3. The chain recombines TRBV29-1 with TRBJ2-2, with D possibly being TRBD1 (5 bases). The CDR3 runs to 14 residues. Germline lookup yields CDR1 SQVTM and CDR2 ANQGSEA. Trimming pared 3 bases from V and 1 base from J, leaving 9 bases between. CDR3 bases: TGCAGCGTTGATGGGCAGGGGAACACCGGGGAGCTGTTTTTT. Amino acid sequence: CSVDGQGNTGELFF.

This clone was detected once. CDR3 sequence: CASSSGTGANEQFF. In DNA form, the CDR3 reads TGTGCCAGCAGCTCCGGGACAGGGGCCAATGAGCAGTTCTTC. The chain couples TRBV6-5 to TRBJ2-1; 10 bases line up with TRBD1. The CDR3 extends over 14 amino acids. After removal of 6 bases from V and 6 bases from J, the junction contained 5 bases not matched to a gene. In germline, CDR1 is MNHEY, CDR2 SVGAGI.

The rearrangement uses TRBV9 and TRBJ2-7; TRBD1 agrees at 7 bases. The J segment lost 1 base and the V segment lost 4 bases, leaving 8 bases of the junction unmatched. In germline, CDR1 is SGDLS, CDR2 YYNGEE. This CDR3 region has 15 residues. This chain's CDR3 is CASSLRQGLSYEQYF. DNA of the CDR3: TGTGCCAGCAGCCTACGACAGGGTTTATCCTACGAGCAGTACTTC. The whole variable domain, remainder taken from reference TRBV9 and TRBJ2-7, is DSGVTQTPKHLITATGQRVTLRCSPRSGDLSVYWYQQSLDQGLQFLIQYYNGEERAKGNILERFSAQQFPDLHSELNLSSLELGDSALYFCASSLRQGLSYEQYFGPGTRLTVT.